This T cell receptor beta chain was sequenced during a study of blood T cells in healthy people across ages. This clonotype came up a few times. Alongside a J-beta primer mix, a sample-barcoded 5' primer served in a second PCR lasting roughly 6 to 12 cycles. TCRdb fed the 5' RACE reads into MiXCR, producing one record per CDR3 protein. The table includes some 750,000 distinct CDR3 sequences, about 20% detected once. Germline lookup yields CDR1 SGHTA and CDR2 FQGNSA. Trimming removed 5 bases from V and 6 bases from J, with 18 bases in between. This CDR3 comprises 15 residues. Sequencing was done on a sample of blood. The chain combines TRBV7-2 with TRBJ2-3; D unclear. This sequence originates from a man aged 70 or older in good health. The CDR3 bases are TGTGCCAGCAGCGCCCGACTGGGCCCTAGGGATACGCAGTATTTT. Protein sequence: CASSARLGPRDTQYF.